Listed below are T cell receptor beta chains from one sample, sequenced in a study of T-cell memory formation after mild COVID-19. TCRdb re-called the 5' RACE reads through MiXCR, storing one row per CDR3 protein. Of roughly 480,000 distinct CDR3 sequences listed, about 23% were seen once; the top ten hold approximately 12%. The sample taken for sequencing was PBMCs or a T cell subset sorted from them (not recorded which). These receptors were obtained from an adult woman who had mild COVID-19 (a few samples of this study predate the infection). Cell type and time point are not known. CDR3s include the opening cysteine and the closing phenylalanine or tryptophan. D genes are given only for firm matches. The size entry is marked missing in some rows and otherwise reads once, few, many or a size class.

TRBV20-1,NA,TRBD1,TRBJ2-5,TGCAGTGCTAGAGATCTACGGGACAGGGGATTGGAGACCCAGTACTTC,CSARDLRDRGLETQYF
TRBV4-1,NA,NA,TRBJ1-1,TGCGCCAGCAGCCAAGATCGGGGCTACAGGTTCGGAGCTTTCTTT,CASSQDRGYRFGAFF
TRBV24-1,NA,TRBD1,TRBJ2-7,TGTGCCACCAGTGCCTCCGGGACAGGCCTCGGGATACAGTACTTC,CATSASGTGLGIQYF
TRBV12-3/TRBV12-4,few,NA,TRBJ1-1,TGTGCCAGCACCCCCTCGAGGGCAGGAACGTCGTTAACTGAAGCTTTCTTT,CASTPSRAGTSLTEAFF
TRBV3-1,few,NA,TRBJ2-1,TGTGCCAGCAGCCCTGCCTGGGCAGAAGAGCAGTTCTTC,CASSPAWAEEQFF
TRBV20-1,NA,TRBD1,TRBJ2-7,TGCAGTGCGACAGGGGGCCGTACCGAGCAGTACTTC,CSATGGRTEQYF
TRBV5-6,NA,TRBD1,TRBJ1-1,TGTGCCAGCAGCTCGGGACAGGGGGCCTTCATGAACACTGAAGCTTTCTTT,CASSSGQGAFMNTEAFF
TRBV4-2,NA,NA,TRBJ2-1,TGTGCCAGCAGCCAAGATCAACTTGGACCATACAATGAGCAGTTCTTC,CASSQDQLGPYNEQFF
TRBV7-8,NA,NA,TRBJ2-1,TGTGCCAGCAGCACTTTATACAATGAGCAGTTCTTC,CASSTLYNEQFF
TRBV20-1,many,TRBD1,TRBJ2-1,TGCAGTGCCTCGGGACAGGGAGGCTACAATGAGCAGTTCTTC,CSASGQGGYNEQFF
TRBV25-1,many,TRBD1,TRBJ2-5,TGTGCCAGCAGTGAACCAGACAGGGGAGAAGAGACCCAGTACTTC,CASSEPDRGEETQYF
TRBV30,NA,NA,TRBJ2-1,TGTGCCTGGAGGGAAACGGTTTTAGACTCCTACAATGAGCAGTTCTTC,CAWRETVLDSYNEQFF
TRBV6-5,few,TRBD1,TRBJ2-5,TGTGCCAGCAGTTACGTCGCAGGGGGAAAGACCCAGTACTTC,CASSYVAGGKTQYF
TRBV5-1,NA,TRBD1,TRBJ2-7,TGCGCCAGCAGCCGCCGGACAGGGACTTCCTACGAGCAGTACTTC,CASSRRTGTSYEQYF
TRBV7-9,NA,NA,TRBJ2-1,TGTGCCAGCAGCTTACGAACCTGGGGCTCTAGCTCCTACAATGAGCAGTTCTTC,CASSLRTWGSSSYNEQFF
TRBV4-3,NA,TRBD2,TRBJ2-7,TGCGCCAGCAGCCCTGAAACCGGGACTAGCCTCGAGCAGTACTTC,CASSPETGTSLEQYF
TRBV29-1,NA,NA,TRBJ1-1,TGCAGCGTCACAGGGTTCACTGAAGCTTTCTTT,CSVTGFTEAFF
TRBV7-3,few,NA,TRBJ2-3,TGTGCCAGCAGCTTATCCGCCGCTAGCACAGATACGCAGTATTTT,CASSLSAASTDTQYF
TRBV11-2,many,NA,TRBJ2-1,TGTGCCAGCAGCTTAGTTTCCGGGGCCTACAATGAGCAGTTCTTC,CASSLVSGAYNEQFF
TRBV9,few,TRBD2,TRBJ2-3,TGTGCCAGCAGCGCCCGTGGGGGTCGAAGCGGGGGCACAGATACGCAGTATTTT,CASSARGGRSGGTDTQYF
TRBV7-7,few,NA,TRBJ2-2,TGTGCCAGCAGCCGACAGTACACCGGGGAGCTGTTTTTT,CASSRQYTGELFF
TRBV7-3,few,NA,TRBJ2-5,TGTGCCAGCAGCCTCAGGCGCAGAGAGACCCAGTACTTC,CASSLRRRETQYF
TRBV10-2,NA,TRBD1,TRBJ1-1,TGCGCCAGCAGTTTTCCGGGACAGGGGTCGACTGAAGCTTTCTTT,CASSFPGQGSTEAFF
TRBV9,few,NA,TRBJ2-2,TGTGCCAGCAGCGTAGCGGGACTCCCAGCCGGGGAGCTGTTTTTT,CASSVAGLPAGELFF
TRBV11-2,few,NA,TRBJ2-1,TGTGCCAGCAGCTCCGTAGCAGGGCAGTTCTTC,CASSSVAGQFF
TRBV12-2,NA,NA,TRBJ2-2,TGTGCAAGTCGCTCCCGGCTGATAGCCACCGGGGAGCTGTTTTTT,CASRSRLIATGELFF
TRBV12-3/TRBV12-4,NA,NA,TRBJ1-4,TGTGCCAGCTGCAAGTGGCGAAATGAAAAACTGTTTTTT,CASCKWRNEKLFF
TRBV10-3,NA,TRBD2,TRBJ2-3,TGTGCCATCAGTGAGTCGCTAGCGGGGAAAACGGGAGATACGCAGTATTTT,CAISESLAGKTGDTQYF
TRBV4-1,few,TRBD1,TRBJ2-7,TGCGCCAGCAGCCAAGATCCCGGGACAGGCGACTACGAGCAGTACTTC,CASSQDPGTGDYEQYF
TRBV12-3/TRBV12-4,few,NA,TRBJ2-1,TGTGCCAGCAGGGGGGGACTGGACCCAAACAATGAGCAGTTCTTC,CASRGGLDPNNEQFF
TRBV5-1,NA,TRBD2,TRBJ2-2,TGCGCCAGCAGCTTGGCAGGGACTAGCGGGGGCCCCGGCGGGGAGCTGTTTTTT,CASSLAGTSGGPGGELFF
TRBV2,NA,TRBD2,TRBJ2-5,TGTGCCTCTGAGCGGGGACGAGAGACCCAGTACTTC,CASERGRETQYF
TRBV7-9,few,NA,TRBJ2-6,TGTGCCAGCAGCCCCCCGGGGGCAAAGGCCAACGTCCTGACTTTC,CASSPPGAKANVLTF
TRBV5-1,NA,TRBD1,TRBJ1-1,TGCGCCAGCAGCGCCTCGACAGGGGGCATTGTGCAAGCTTTCTTT,CASSASTGGIVQAFF
TRBV12-3/TRBV12-4,NA,NA,TRBJ1-2,TGTGCCAGCAGTCTATCCCATAGCAACTATGGCTACACCTTC,CASSLSHSNYGYTF
TRBV3-1,NA,NA,TRBJ1-2,TGTGCCAGCAGCCAAGTTCCGGGGGGACCAGGTGGCTACACCTTC,CASSQVPGGPGGYTF
TRBV5-1,NA,TRBD1,TRBJ1-1,TGCGCCAGCAGCTCCGGGACAGTTAAGAACACTGAAGCTTTCTTT,CASSSGTVKNTEAFF
TRBV7-9,NA,NA,TRBJ2-7,TGTGCCAGCAGTCAGGGGGGGTCTGCCTACGAGCAGTACTTC,CASSQGGSAYEQYF
TRBV20-1,NA,TRBD1,TRBJ1-2,TGCAGTGCTCGCCGGGACAGGGTCGGCTACACCTTC,CSARRDRVGYTF
TRBV24-1,NA,NA,TRBJ2-1,TGTGCCACCAGTGGGACTACTTCCTCCTACAATGAGCAGTTCTTC,CATSGTTSSYNEQFF
TRBV7-9,few,NA,TRBJ2-1,TGTGCCTCCTGCCGGGGGGCGTGCAATGAGCAGTTCTTC,CASCRGACNEQFF